A selection of T cell receptor beta chains follows, all from one sample in a study of cytomegalovirus exposure and HLA in healthy donors. Method: immunoSEQ multiplex PCR; TCRdb's copy keeps in-frame clones and lacks some. The data show 85,000 to 100,000 clones, about three quarters seen once. The sequenced sample was PBMCs. The receptor source for this set is a man between 60 and 75 years old in good health and CMV-seropositive. Each CDR3 is given with its conserved first and last residue. The order of the fields is CDR3 DNA, CDR3 protein, D gene, CDR3 length, clone size, J gene, V gene. A D gene is named only where the DNA matches it firmly. Expanded clones are given a class, and other clones once, few, many or no size at all.

TGCAGCGTTTCCCGGGGCAATGAGCAGTTCTTC,CSVSRGNEQFF,.,11,once,TRBJ2-1,TRBV29-1
TGTGCCTGGAGTACATGGACGGGGGGCGAGCAGTACTTC,CAWSTWTGGEQYF,TRBD2,13,.,TRBJ2-7,TRBV30
TGCGCCAGCAGCGTGGGACGGTGGGCCCGCACAGATACGCAGTATTTT,CASSVGRWARTDTQYF,.,16,once,TRBJ2-3,TRBV5-1
TGTGCCAGCAGCTCACAACAGGGGGGGTACGAGCAGTACTTC,CASSSQQGGYEQYF,.,14,few,TRBJ2-7,TRBV5-4
TGTGCCAGCAGCCCGGGAGGACCGGACTTCTACGAGCAGTACTTC,CASSPGGPDFYEQYF,TRBD2,15,few,TRBJ2-7,TRBV5-4
TGTGCCTCGACACCCGGAGGGAACCCCTACGAGCAGTACTTC,CASTPGGNPYEQYF,.,14,.,TRBJ2-7,TRBV19
TGCGCCAGCAGTGAAGCGGGGGGGCTTGGCACAGATACGCAGTATTTT,CASSEAGGLGTDTQYF,TRBD2,16,.,TRBJ2-3,TRBV10-1
TGTGCCAGCAGTGACCGCTTGGGGGGTTACAATGAGCAGTTCTTC,CASSDRLGGYNEQFF,.,15,.,TRBJ2-1,TRBV6-4
TGCGCCAGCAGCCTAGGACAGGGCTGGGATTCACCCCTCCACTTT,CASSLGQGWDSPLHF,TRBD1,15,.,TRBJ1-6,TRBV5-1
TGCAGTGCGGTTAGTAGCGAGCAGTACTTC,CSAVSSEQYF,.,10,.,TRBJ2-7,TRBV20-1